What follows are 13 T cell receptor beta chains derived from one specimen sequenced in a study of cytomegalovirus exposure and HLA in healthy donors. PCR employed 60 Vbeta and 13 Jbeta primers. Assay: immunoSEQ multiplex PCR; the TCRdb copy retains only in-frame clones and omits some. This sample has over 130,000 clones, with around 80% found just once. Sequencing input: PBMCs. Source of these receptors: a female donor in good health and CMV-seronegative.

The gene calls are TRBV7-9 and TRBJ2-7; TRBD2 might be the D (6 bases). The V gene's germline CDR1 is SEHNR and CDR2 FQNEAQ (reference sequence). Trimming took 5 bases from V and 4 from J, leaving 15 bases between them. This CDR3 contains 14 residues. The CDR3 coding sequence is TGTGCCAGCAGCCCCGTGGCGGGAAGGTACGAGCAGTACTTC. Translating gives CASSPVAGRYEQYF.

The gene calls are TRBV28 and TRBJ1-5; D is unclear. Looked up from germline, CDR1 is MDHEN and CDR2 is SYDVKM. V lost 5 bases to trimming and J lost 2 bases, with 10 bases between them. The CDR3 contains 14 residues. CDR3 region: CASSPRRGNQPQHF. CDR3 nucleotides: TGTGCCAGCAGTCCAAGGAGGGGCAATCAGCCCCAGCATTTT.

The gene calls are TRBV28 and TRBJ1-1; 8 bases are shared with TRBD1. Looked up from germline, CDR1 is MDHEN and CDR2 is SYDVKM. V was clipped by 6 bases and J by 6 bases; unmatched bases: 12. This CDR3 contains 15 residues. The CDR3 nucleotides are TGTGCCAGCAGGACCCCCGGGCAGGGGGCCGCTGAAGCTTTCTTT. Translated: CASRTPGQGAAEAFF.

The chain links TRBV6-4 to TRBJ2-2; the D gene is possibly TRBD1 (5 bases). Germline V gene data show CDR1 as MRHNA and CDR2 as SNTAGT. The ends were cut back, 2 bases at V and 4 bases at J, with 8 bases in the middle. The CDR3 is 14 amino acids. The CDR3 DNA reads as TGTGCCAGCAGTGACCAGGGTATCACCGGGGAGCTGTTTTTT. As protein: CASSDQGITGELFF.

The rearrangement links TRBV27 to TRBJ1-1, with a possible D match to TRBD1 (6 bases). The CDR3 runs 14 residues. With 3 bases removed from V and 3 bases from J, the gap between germline ends came to 11 bases. CDR1 MNHEY and CDR2 SMNVEV come from the germline V gene (reference sequence). DNA of the CDR3: TGTGCCAGCAGTTTGCACAGGGTTGACACTGAAGCTTTCTTT. This translates into CASSLHRVDTEAFF.

In its sample, this clone was seen a few times. This chain links TRBV11-3 with TRBJ2-1, with 7 bases lining up with TRBD2. This CDR3 has 15 residues. With V trimmed by 1 base and J by 7 bases, 7 bases remained unmatched. CDR1 and CDR2 (germline): SGHNT, YENEEA. The CDR3 protein is CASSLVAGSWNEQFF. Written as DNA, the CDR3 is TGTGCCAGCAGCTTAGTAGCGGGTTCCTGGAATGAGCAGTTCTTC. The full variable domain, rest sourced from reference TRBV11-3 and TRBJ2-1, is EAGVVQSPRYKIIEKKQPVAFWCNPISGHNTLYWYLQNLGQGPELLIRYENEEAVDDSQLPKDRFSAERLKGVDSTLKIQPAELGDSAVYLCASSLVAGSWNEQFFGPGTRLTVL.

CDR3 nucleotide sequence: TGTGCCAGCAATACCGGTGGCTACACCTTC. Its protein is CASNTGGYTF. The rearrangement uses TRBV2 and TRBJ1-2, with D hard to call. Looked up from germline, CDR1 is SNHLY and CDR2 is FYNNEI. With 7 bases removed from V and 7 bases from J, the gap between germline ends came to 7 bases. The CDR3 sequence is 10 residues long.

The V gene is TRBV4-1, the J gene TRBJ2-7, with 8 positions matching TRBD1. V lost 2 bases, J lost 3 bases, and 6 bases stayed unmatched. CDR1 and CDR2 (germline): MGHRA, YSYEKL. This CDR3 is built from 15 residues. The CDR3 DNA reads TGCGCCAGCAGCCAACCCCGACAGGGGAACTACGAGCAGTACTTC. Translation gives CASSQPRQGNYEQYF.

V usage is TRBV19 and J usage is TRBJ1-2, with 7 bases lining up with TRBD1. The CDR3 consists of 12 residues. V lost 5 bases and J lost 3; bases outside the gene matches: 0. Germline V gives CDR1 LNHDA, CDR2 SQIVND (reference sequence). The CDR3 sequence is CASSGQDYGYTF. CDR3 DNA sequence: TGTGCCAGTAGTGGACAGGACTATGGCTACACCTTC.

V usage is TRBV5-6 and J usage is TRBJ2-7; a weak D match, TRBD1 (6 bases). Germline V CDR1 and CDR2: SGHDT, YYEEEE. Trimming shortened V by 7 bases and J by 2 bases, and 10 bases separated the two germline ends. The CDR3 runs to 12 residues. The CDR3 is CASYRDPYEQYF. In DNA form, the CDR3 reads TGTGCCAGCTACAGGGACCCCTACGAGCAGTACTTC.

This clone has more than one count but fewer than ten. The chain recombines TRBV7-9 with TRBJ2-5, with 14 bases lining up with TRBD2. The germline gives CDR1 SEHNR, CDR2 FQNEAQ (reference sequence). The CDR3 has 17 residues. Trimming removed 5 bases from V and 4 bases from J; junction bases left unmatched: 9. For the CDR3, the DNA is TGTGCCAGCAGCCCGACAGCCGGGACTAGCGGGAGAGAGACCCAGTACTTC. Protein product: CASSPTAGTSGRETQYF.

The sample holds one count of this clone. The chain uses TRBV6-5 and TRBJ2-7, with 8 bases identical to TRBD2. This CDR3 comprises 14 residues. J was trimmed by 1 base and V by 5 bases; bases with no gene match: 4. The V gene's germline CDR1 is MNHEY and CDR2 SVGAGI. This CDR3 reads CASSQAGVSYEQYF. The CDR3 coding sequence is TGTGCCAGCAGTCAAGCGGGGGTATCCTACGAGCAGTACTTC.

In the case of this clone: At one of its ends the junction is not consistent with the germline gene, which may arise from a read error. The J gene is TRBJ2-1, the V gene TRBV7-9; 11 positions match TRBD2. Germline CDR1 and CDR2: SEHNR and FQNEAQ (reference sequence). The CDR3 has 18 residues. This CDR3 is CASSLATSGGPSCNEQFF. The DNA of the CDR3 is TGTGCCAGCAGCTTAGCCACTAGCGGGGGACCTTCCTGCAATGAGCAGTTCTTC.